This entry concerns a single T cell receptor (beta chain). This clone may be a read error of a much larger clone one base away. The conserved final phenylalanine or tryptophan is absent from the CDR3, which likely points to a read error. The investigators amplified TCR beta CDR3 regions from RNA transcripts. TCR CDR3 regions were first amplified by RT-PCR with HTBI primers. TCRdb fed the multiplex PCR reads into MiXCR, producing one record per CDR3 protein. The table shows around 340,000 distinct CDR3 sequences, with around 20% occurring only once. The data are from a study of T cells in Graves' hyperthyroidism and ophthalmopathy. The germline gives CDR1 MNHEY, CDR2 SVGEGT. V was trimmed by 4 bases and J by 1 base, leaving 14 bases between them. The CDR3 consists of 16 residues.

Sequences were obtained from blood. The chain has TRBV6-2 or TRBV6-3 and TRBJ2-4; no definite D call. This clonotype was sampled from a woman in her fifties or sixties with Graves' hyperthyroidism. The CDR3 bases are TGTGCCAGCAGTTTCGGGTTAGGCCGGGCCAAAAACATTCAGTACCTC. It yields the protein CASSFGLGRAKNIQYL.